This TCR beta chain derives from a study of PD-L1 blockade in urothelial cancer. Across the study: Patients previously received 0 to 3 chemotherapy regimens.

Trimming took 1 base from V and 1 from J, leaving 16 bases between them. CDR1 is SGHRS, CDR2 YFSETQ, per germline. The CDR3 spans 17 residues. Time point reported: peripheral blood 6 weeks after treatment start. Using immunoSEQ multiplex PCR, the repertoire was profiled, and TCRdb retains in-frame clones only, with some absent. The table includes 120,000 or so clones, more than 70% detected once. This clone showed up just once. The sequenced sample was PBMCs, obtained around atezolizumab (anti-PD-L1) treatment. The TCR originated in a man over 45 with urothelial cancer. This chain uses TRBV5-1 with TRBJ2-3; tentatively, D is TRBD2 (5 bases). The CDR3 coding sequence is TGCGCCAGCAGCTTGTTTGGGAGAGGCCTCGGCACAGATACGCAGTATTTT. This codes for CASSLFGRGLGTDTQYF.